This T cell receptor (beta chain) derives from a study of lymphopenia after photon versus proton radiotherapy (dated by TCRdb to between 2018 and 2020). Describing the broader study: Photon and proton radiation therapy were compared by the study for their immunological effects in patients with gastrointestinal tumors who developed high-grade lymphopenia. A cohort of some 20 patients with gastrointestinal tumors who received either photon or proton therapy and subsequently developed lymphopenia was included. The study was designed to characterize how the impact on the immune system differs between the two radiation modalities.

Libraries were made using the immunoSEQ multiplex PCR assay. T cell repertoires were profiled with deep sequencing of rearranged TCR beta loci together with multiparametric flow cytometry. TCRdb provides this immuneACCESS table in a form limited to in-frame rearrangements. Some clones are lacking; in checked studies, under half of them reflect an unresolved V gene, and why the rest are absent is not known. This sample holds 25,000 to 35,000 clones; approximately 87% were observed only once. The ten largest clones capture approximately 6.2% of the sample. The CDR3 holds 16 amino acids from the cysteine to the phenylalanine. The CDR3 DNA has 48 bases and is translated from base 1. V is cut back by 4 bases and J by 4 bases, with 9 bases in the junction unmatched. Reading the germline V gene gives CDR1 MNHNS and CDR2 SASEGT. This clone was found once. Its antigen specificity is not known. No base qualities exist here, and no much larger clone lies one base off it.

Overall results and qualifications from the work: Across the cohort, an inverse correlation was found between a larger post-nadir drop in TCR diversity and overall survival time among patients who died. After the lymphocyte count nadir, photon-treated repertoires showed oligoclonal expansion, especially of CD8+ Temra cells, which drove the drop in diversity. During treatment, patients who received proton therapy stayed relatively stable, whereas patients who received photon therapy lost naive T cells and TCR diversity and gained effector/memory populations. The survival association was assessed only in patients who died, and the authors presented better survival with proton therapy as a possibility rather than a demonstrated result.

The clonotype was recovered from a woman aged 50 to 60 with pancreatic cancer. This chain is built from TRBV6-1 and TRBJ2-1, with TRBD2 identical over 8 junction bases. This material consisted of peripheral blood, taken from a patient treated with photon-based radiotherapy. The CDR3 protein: CASSASGSGYYNEQFF. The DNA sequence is TGTGCCAGCAGTGCGAGCGGGAGCGGCTATTACAATGAGCAGTTCTTC.